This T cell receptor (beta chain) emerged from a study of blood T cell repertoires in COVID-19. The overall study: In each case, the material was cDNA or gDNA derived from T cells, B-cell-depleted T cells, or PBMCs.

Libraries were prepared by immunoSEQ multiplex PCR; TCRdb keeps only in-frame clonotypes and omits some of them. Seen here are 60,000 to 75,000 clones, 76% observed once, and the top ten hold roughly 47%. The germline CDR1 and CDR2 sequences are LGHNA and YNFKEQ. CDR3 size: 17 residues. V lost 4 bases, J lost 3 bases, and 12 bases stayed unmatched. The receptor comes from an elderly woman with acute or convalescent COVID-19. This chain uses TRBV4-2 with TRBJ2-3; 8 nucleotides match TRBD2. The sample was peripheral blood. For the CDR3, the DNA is TGTGCCAGCAGCCCAGGCCCGGGACTAGTCGAGACAGATACGCAGTATTTT. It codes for CASSPGPGLVETDTQYF.